These 31 T cell receptor beta chains share one sample of origin, sequenced in a study of PD-L1 blockade in urothelial cancer. Libraries were prepared by immunoSEQ multiplex PCR; TCRdb keeps only in-frame clonotypes and omits some of them. Of about 100,000 clones in the sample, around 85% are singletons; the top ten hold 2% to 3%. Specimen: PBMCs, collected around atezolizumab (anti-PD-L1) treatment. The receptors come from a man between 45 and 60 years old with urothelial cancer.

The chain is built from TRBV19 and TRBJ2-7; 10 bases are a match to TRBD1. The CDR3 runs to 12 residues. V lost 5 bases to trimming and J lost 8 bases; unmatched junction nucleotides: 3. Per germline, CDR1 LNHDA and CDR2 SQIVND (reference sequence). The CDR3 loop reads CASSRGQGKQYF. The DNA for the CDR3 is TGTGCCAGTAGTCGGGGACAGGGGAAGCAGTACTTC. The variable domain in full, with the rest retrieved from reference TRBV19 and TRBJ2-7, is DGGITQSPKYLFRKEGQNVTLSCEQNLNHDAMYWYRQDPGQGLRLIYYSQIVNDFQKGDIAEGYSVSREKKESFPLTVTSAQKNPTAFYLCASSRGQGKQYFGPGTRLTVT.

The chain joins TRBV6-6 to TRBJ2-3; D not resolved. This CDR3 spans 15 amino acids. The V gene lost 0 bases and the J gene lost 4 bases, with 11 bases spanning the gap. Germline V gene lookup returns CDR1 MNHNY and CDR2 SVGAGI (reference sequence). CDR3 protein: CASSYSPWSPDTQYF. The CDR3 region has the DNA TGTGCCAGCAGTTACTCCCCGTGGAGCCCAGATACGCAGTATTTT.

The V and J genes are TRBV7-9 and TRBJ1-1; unclear D gene. The germline V gene has CDR1 SEHNR and CDR2 FQNEAQ (reference sequence). The V and J ends lost 1 base and 7 bases respectively, with 7 bases between them. The CDR3 has 12 amino acids. CDR3 bases: TGTGCCAGCAGCTTAGACGGGTTTGAAGCTTTCTTT. It is translated as CASSLDGFEAFF. Using reference TRBV7-9 and TRBJ1-1 for the parts outside the CDR3, the full variable domain is DTGVSQNPRHKITKRGQNVTFRCDPISEHNRLYWYRQTLGQGPEFLTYFQNEAQLEKSRLLSDRFSAERPKGSFSTLEIQRTEQGDSAMYLCASSLDGFEAFFGQGTRLTVV.

This clone was detected a few times. The V and J genes are TRBV2 and TRBJ2-7; a possible D gene is TRBD2 (5 bases). Germline CDR1 SNHLY, CDR2 FYNNEI. Trimming took 6 bases from V and 3 from J, leaving 9 bases between them. CDR3 length: 12 amino acids. CDR3 residues: CASRLGSYEQYF. The CDR3 DNA sequence: TGTGCCAGCAGGCTGGGGAGCTACGAGCAGTACTTC.

This clone was detected a few times. V usage is TRBV10-2 and J usage is TRBJ1-1; D is undetermined. Germline V gene lookup returns CDR1 WSHSY and CDR2 SAAADI. The CDR3 consists of 14 residues. The V and J ends lost 1 base and 2 bases respectively, with 8 bases between them. The CDR3 protein is CASSEFGVNTEAFF. CDR3 coding DNA: TGCGCCAGCAGTGAGTTCGGGGTTAACACTGAAGCTTTCTTT.

A few counts support this clone. The chain has TRBV4-1 and TRBJ2-7, with 13 positions matching TRBD2. CDR3 length equals 15 residues. CDR1 is MGHRA, CDR2 YSYEKL, per germline. V lost 5 bases to trimming and J lost 4 bases; unmatched junction nucleotides: 5. The CDR3 here is CASSSRTSGGYEQYF. The CDR3 bases are TGCGCCAGCAGCTCCCGGACTAGCGGGGGATACGAGCAGTACTTC.

The rearrangement joins TRBV28 to TRBJ1-5, with TRBD1 matching 9 bases. The CDR3 runs 17 residues. Germline CDR1 MDHEN, CDR2 SYDVKM. After removal of 3 bases from V and 4 bases from J, the junction contained 10 bases not matched to a gene. CDR3 nucleotides: TGTGCCAGCAGTTTCCAACCGGGACAGGGTCCAAATCAGCCCCAGCATTTT. It yields the protein CASSFQPGQGPNQPQHF.

The V call is TRBV18, the J call TRBJ1-4; D might be TRBD1 (6 bases). The ends were cut back, 3 bases at V and 8 bases at J, with 19 bases in the middle. Per germline, CDR1 KGHSH and CDR2 LQKENI. The CDR3 runs to 16 residues. The CDR3 reads CASSPTQTGFGEKLFF. CDR3 DNA sequence: TGTGCCAGCTCACCGACTCAAACAGGGTTTGGGGAAAAACTGTTTTTT.

The chain has TRBV5-6 and TRBJ2-7, with a possible D match to TRBD1 (6 bases). Germline CDR1 reads SGHDT; CDR2 reads YYEEEE. The CDR3 runs 15 residues. Between the trimmed V and J ends, which lost 0 bases and 1 base, there was a span of 11 bases. In DNA, the CDR3 is TGTGCCAGCAGCTTGGGGGACATGGGGTCCTACGAGCAGTACTTC. This encodes CASSLGDMGSYEQYF. The full variable domain, in which reference TRBV5-6 and TRBJ2-7 provide the parts outside the CDR3, is DAGVTQSPTHLIKTRGQQVTLRCSPKSGHDTVSWYQQALGQGPQFIFQYYEEEERQRGNFPDRFSGHQFPNYSSELNVNALLLGDSALYLCASSLGDMGSYEQYFGPGTRLTVT.

The chain employs TRBV29-1 and TRBJ1-6, with 8 bases lining up with TRBD1. V was clipped by 6 bases and J by 6 bases; unmatched bases: 4. This CDR3 is 13 amino acids long. Germline-derived CDR1 and CDR2 are SQVTM and ANQGSEA. The CDR3 nucleotides are TGCAGCGTCGGACAGGGTGTTAATTCACCCCTCCACTTT. It yields the protein CSVGQGVNSPLHF.

This chain's CDR3 is CASSLGLAGGGGETQYF. The CDR3 coding sequence is TGTGCCAGCAGCTTGGGACTAGCGGGAGGAGGAGGGGAGACCCAGTACTTC. The gene calls are TRBV5-5 and TRBJ2-5; 13 bases match TRBD2. CDR1 SGHKS and CDR2 YYEKEE come from the germline V gene (reference sequence). CDR3 length: 17 amino acids. V was clipped by 0 bases and J by 5 bases; unmatched bases: 7.

V is TRBV7-2 and J is TRBJ2-5, with TRBD2 as a possible D gene (6 bases). V lost 4 bases, J lost 5 bases, and 14 bases lay in between. The CDR3 extends over 14 amino acids. Germline CDR1 SGHTA, CDR2 FQGNSA. In DNA form, the CDR3 reads TGTGCCAGCAGCTCAATGGGGGGAGTGGAGACCCAGTACTTC. Amino acids: CASSSMGGVETQYF.

The chain carries TRBV6-1 and TRBJ2-2; 9 nucleotides align to TRBD1. Germline V gene sequence: CDR1 MNHNS, CDR2 SASEGT. Unmatched junction bases numbered 7, after V lost 7 bases and J lost 4 bases. This CDR3 spans 15 amino acids. As DNA, the CDR3 is TGTGCCAGCATCAACGGGGACAGGGTCACCGGGGAGCTGTTTTTT. Translation gives CASINGDRVTGELFF.

In DNA, the CDR3 is TGTGCCAGCAGCTCCGGCGGCGGGAGAAATGAGCAGTTCTTC. Amino acids: CASSSGGGRNEQFF. V is TRBV7-2 and J is TRBJ2-1, with 7 bases identical to TRBD2. The CDR3 totals 14 residues. With 4 bases clipped from V and 7 bases from J, the junction kept 7 bases outside the gene matches. Germline CDR1 SGHTA, CDR2 FQGNSA.

The J gene is TRBJ2-1, the V gene TRBV18; tentatively, D is TRBD2 (6 bases). CDR3 length equals 15 residues. The germline V gene has CDR1 KGHSH and CDR2 LQKENI. V gave up 3 bases and J gave up 7 bases, with 16 bases separating them. DNA for the CDR3: TGTGCCAGCTCACCTTCAGGGCCCAGCGGGAATGAGCAGTTCTTC. Translating gives CASSPSGPSGNEQFF.

This clone was found once. Distinct nucleotide sequences in the sample also encode this CDR3. V usage is TRBV6-1 and J usage is TRBJ2-7; the D is unclear. Germline assignment: CDR1 MNHNS and CDR2 SASEGT. Trimming pared 1 base from V and 2 bases from J, leaving 9 bases between. This CDR3 is built from 14 residues. For the CDR3, the DNA is TGTGCCAGCAGTGAAGGTGGCAGAACCTACGAGCAGTACTTC. Protein: CASSEGGRTYEQYF.

The V and J genes are TRBV4-2 and TRBJ2-1; TRBD2 matches at 9 bases. The CDR3 sequence is 14 residues long. The germline V gene has CDR1 LGHNA and CDR2 YNFKEQ. Trimming cost V 6 bases and J 12 bases; bases outside gene matches: 12. The CDR3 DNA follows: TGTGCCAGCAGGGAGACCTTTGGGACTAGCCGGCAGTTCTTC. Amino acids: CASRETFGTSRQFF.

The chain couples TRBV28 to TRBJ2-1; TRBD2 matches at 7 bases. In germline, CDR1 is MDHEN, CDR2 SYDVKM. Trimming took 8 bases from V and 7 from J; bases not matched to a gene: 20. The CDR3 is 17 residues long. CDR3 bases: TGTGCCAGCCGGGACCCGTCGGGAGGTCGGTTTCGGAATGAGCAGTTCTTC. Protein sequence: CASRDPSGGRFRNEQFF.

This sequence joins TRBV15 and TRBJ2-3; 9 bases are shared with TRBD2. Germline V gene data show CDR1 as LNHNV and CDR2 as YYDKDF (reference sequence). V was clipped by 4 bases and J by 4 bases; unmatched bases: 9. The CDR3 spans 16 residues. This CDR3 reads CATSKRTSVLPDTQYF. DNA for the CDR3: TGTGCCACCAGCAAAAGGACTAGCGTCTTACCAGATACGCAGTATTTT.

This chain links TRBV5-1 with TRBJ2-1; TRBD2 matches 9 bases. This CDR3 is 13 amino acids long. Germline V gives CDR1 SGHRS, CDR2 YFSETQ. The V segment lost 7 bases and the J segment 4 bases; nucleotides outside the gene matches: 3. The CDR3 DNA reads as TGCGCCAGCGGGCGGGAGGGTTACAATGAGCAGTTCTTC. This encodes CASGREGYNEQFF.

V gene TRBV6-5 combines with J gene TRBJ2-1; 14 nucleotides align to TRBD2. The CDR3 contains 16 residues. The V segment lost 4 bases and the J segment 5 bases; nucleotides outside the gene matches: 4. Germline V gene sequence: CDR1 MNHEY, CDR2 SVGAGI. CDR3 DNA: TGTGCCAGCAGTTTCCCGACTAGCGGGAGGGACAATGAGCAGTTCTTC. Translation: CASSFPTSGRDNEQFF.

The chain couples TRBV7-2 to TRBJ2-3; 9 nucleotides align to TRBD2. V lost 2 bases to trimming and J lost 1 base; unmatched junction nucleotides: 7. This CDR3 contains 17 residues. CDR1 is SGHTA and CDR2 is FQGNSA in the germline V gene. CDR3: CASSLMRLAGRTDTQYF. DNA for the CDR3: TGTGCCAGCAGCTTAATGCGGCTAGCGGGGCGCACAGATACGCAGTATTTT.

The V and J genes are TRBV7-2 and TRBJ2-2, with 8 bases lining up with TRBD2. Germline V gene sequence: CDR1 SGHTA, CDR2 FQGNSA. CDR3 length: 17 residues. V lost 7 bases, J lost 4 bases, and 14 bases stayed unmatched. CDR3: CASNLEAGVYGTGELFF. The CDR3 coding sequence is TGTGCCAGCAACTTGGAAGCGGGAGTTTACGGCACCGGGGAGCTGTTTTTT.

The rearrangement uses TRBV11-1 and TRBJ2-2, with TRBD2 as a possible D gene (6 bases). The CDR3 loop spans 15 amino acids. The V gene's germline CDR1 is SGHAT and CDR2 FQDESV (reference sequence). V lost 5 bases and J lost 4, with 14 bases in between. The CDR3 region is CASSPGAGVTGELFF. The CDR3 DNA is TGTGCCAGCAGCCCGGGAGCCGGCGTCACCGGGGAGCTGTTTTTT.

V is TRBV28 and J is TRBJ1-1; possible D gene TRBD1, 5 bases. V was cut by 4 bases and J by 14 bases, with 17 bases left in between. This CDR3 is built from 12 residues. Germline CDR1 is MDHEN and CDR2 is SYDVKM. CDR3 region: CASSSGDRGGFF. Here the CDR3 DNA reads TGTGCCAGCAGTTCTGGGGACCGCGGGGGATTCTTT.

The V gene is TRBV6-1, the J gene TRBJ2-7; tentative D call: TRBD1 (5 bases). Germline V gene lookup returns CDR1 MNHNS and CDR2 SASEGT. The V gene lost 10 bases and the J gene lost 3 bases, with 13 bases spanning the gap. The CDR3 covers 12 residues. The chain's CDR3 is CATGLRGYEQYF. The CDR3 DNA reads TGTGCCACCGGCCTAAGGGGCTACGAGCAGTACTTC.

The chain employs TRBV30 and TRBJ1-6; the D is unclear. CDR3 length: 15 residues. With 5 bases removed from V and 10 bases from J, the gap between germline ends came to 21 bases. Germline-derived CDR1 and CDR2 are GTSNPN and SVGIG (reference sequence). Here the CDR3 reads CAWDTVGGLGSPLHF. The CDR3 nucleotides read TGTGCCTGGGACACCGTGGGAGGGTTGGGATCACCCCTCCACTTT.

The genes are TRBV2 and TRBJ1-4; 9 bases line up with TRBD1. The germline CDR1 and CDR2 sequences are SNHLY and FYNNEI. CDR3 size: 17 residues. V dropped 6 bases and J dropped 3; count of bases not matched to a gene: 11. DNA for the CDR3: TGTGCCAGCAGGACCGGGACAGGGAGTCGGCCTAATGAAAAACTGTTTTTT. Amino acid sequence: CASRTGTGSRPNEKLFF. The variable domain in full, completed from reference TRBV2 and TRBJ1-4, reads EPEVTQTPSHQVTQMGQEVILRCVPISNHLYFYWYRQILGQKVEFLVSFYNNEISEKSEIFDDQFSVERPDGSNFTLKIRSTKLEDSAMYFCASRTGTGSRPNEKLFFGSGTQLSVL.

The V gene is TRBV15, the J gene TRBJ2-7; no clear D. Deletions cut 0 bases from V and 6 bases from J, with 9 bases between. The CDR3 loop spans 13 amino acids. The germline CDR1 and CDR2 sequences are LNHNV and YYDKDF (reference sequence). CDR3 nucleotide sequence: TGTGCCACCAGCAGAGAAGCAAGATCCGAGCAGTACTTC. Its protein is CATSREARSEQYF. Looking up the rest from reference TRBV15 and TRBJ2-7 gives the full variable domain: DAMVIQNPRYQVTQFGKPVTLSCSQTLNHNVMYWYQQKSSQAPKLLFHYYDKDFNNEADTPDNFQSRRPNTSFCFLDIRSPGLGDTAMYLCATSREARSEQYFGPGTRLTVT.

The chain couples TRBV18 to TRBJ1-1; the D gene is possibly TRBD1 (5 bases). V gave up 0 bases and J gave up 1 base, with 9 bases separating them. The CDR3 has 15 amino acids. Germline V gene sequence: CDR1 KGHSH, CDR2 LQKENI. The CDR3 is CASSPPSRANTEAFF. The CDR3 region has the DNA TGTGCCAGCTCACCACCGAGCAGGGCGAACACTGAAGCTTTCTTT.

This chain links TRBV5-4 with TRBJ1-6, with D perhaps matching TRBD1 (5 bases). CDR3 length: 15 amino acids. CDR1 and CDR2 from the germline V gene are SGHNT and YYREEE (reference sequence). V lost 0 bases and J lost 9, with 13 bases in between. For the CDR3, the DNA is TGTGCCAGCAGCTTGGACTCAGGGATCGGTTCACCCCTCCACTTT. This encodes CASSLDSGIGSPLHF.